Listed below are T cell receptor beta chains from one sample, sequenced in a study of cytomegalovirus exposure and HLA in healthy donors. Assay used: immunoSEQ multiplex PCR; TCRdb lists only in-frame clones, some missing. The sample shows some 190,000 clones, approximately 9.5% of them seen only once. The sample was PBMCs. Every receptor here comes from a woman under 40 in good health and CMV-seropositive. CDR3s include the opening cysteine and the closing phenylalanine or tryptophan.

v_gene	j_gene	CDR3aa
TRBV7-9	TRBJ1-6	CASSLVPVSNSPLHF
TRBV9	TRBJ1-1	CASSQTGGNTEAFF
TRBV25-1	TRBJ2-3	CASSEEGVGRRDTQYF
TRBV23-1	TRBJ2-7	CASTTSKVGLAKGYEQYF
TRBV6-5	TRBJ1-2	CASTYAGLEGYTF
TRBV27	TRBJ1-2	CASSFSRLDGYTF
TRBV5-1	TRBJ1-4	CASSPRRNEKLFF
TRBV27	TRBJ1-2	CASSFGHLYGYTF
TRBV2	TRBJ2-5	CASWLVQETQYF
TRBV19	TRBJ1-1	CASSGLYTEAFF
TRBV5-1	TRBJ2-7	CASSKSGNSRYEQYF
TRBV4-2	TRBJ2-7	CASSQQRTRYHEQYF
TRBV6-1	TRBJ2-1	CASSKGLDSYNEQFF
TRBV11-2	TRBJ2-2	CASRSLRGQRGTGELFF
TRBV5-4	TRBJ2-3	CASSWGGTSADTQYF
TRBV7-9	TRBJ1-1	CASSPGEKAFF
TRBV7-9	TRBJ2-5	CASSLATTGGGGETQYF
TRBV5-6	TRBJ2-3	CASSWGTYTDTQYF
TRBV6-5	TRBJ2-7	CASIGTGTYEQYF
TRBV4-2	TRBJ2-1	CASSRMEEQFF
TRBV5-1	TRBJ2-1	CASSLPGLAGDNEQFF
TRBV2	TRBJ2-2	CATTGTGELFF
TRBV25-1	TRBJ1-2	CASNLQGEADYTF
TRBV18	TRBJ1-6	CASSPERTAYNSPLHF
TRBV7-9	TRBJ1-5	CASSLGGGHNQPQHF
TRBV6-5	TRBJ2-3	CASSYTGGPSLNTQYF
TRBV4-1	TRBJ1-6	CASSHGIQGALGISPLHF
TRBV5-1	TRBJ2-3	CASGLNADTQYF
TRBV5-4	TRBJ2-3	CASSPGKIDTQYF
TRBV30	TRBJ1-3	CAWRQGAVGNTIYF
TRBV9	TRBJ2-3	CASSVRDYTDTQYF
TRBV5-1	TRBJ2-5	CASSLASGIWETQYF
TRBV6-5	TRBJ1-1	CASSYSYRGLKAFF
TRBV19	TRBJ2-4	CASGGNIQYF
TRBV14	TRBJ2-3	CASSNLIAGGYHTQYF
TRBV11-2	TRBJ2-1	CASSFGAGHYNEQFF
TRBV15	TRBJ2-1	CATSSKTGRNEQFF
TRBV30	TRBJ1-5	CAWKAGGSNQPQHF
TRBV27	TRBJ2-7	CASSLLPSGSWYEQYF
TRBV11-3	TRBJ2-4	CASSLGGENIQYF
TRBV19	TRBJ1-5	CASSVDRVQYSNQPQHF
TRBV11-2	TRBJ2-2	CASSAASSGELFF
TRBV6-6	TRBJ1-4	CASSLFREGNEKLFF
TRBV7-9	TRBJ1-3	CASASTKGAGNTIYF
TRBV7-9	TRBJ2-7	CASSPRTGGVDEQYF
TRBV19	TRBJ1-1	CASSSVSGGLSNTEAFF
TRBV5-1	TRBJ2-7	CASSLGLAGGFYEQYF
TRBV5-1	TRBJ2-2	CASSPAVTLNTGELFF
TRBV30	TRBJ1-2	CAWSRGNQDLNYGYTF
TRBV18	TRBJ2-3	CASSPPSLVADTQYF
TRBV6-1	TRBJ1-2	CASSEVAMAYGYTF
TRBV19	TRBJ1-5	CASNREPYSNQPQHF
TRBV11-2	TRBJ1-2	CASSTTGVYGYTF